What follows are 31 T cell receptor beta chains derived from one specimen sequenced in a study of memory CD4+ T cells and cytomegalovirus serostatus (dated by TCRdb to about 2019). Single viable CD3+CD4+CD8-CD45RO+ cells were sorted as memory CD4+ T cells on a FACSAria II. Libraries were constructed by the immunoSEQ multiplex PCR assay. TCRdb provides this immuneACCESS table in a form limited to in-frame rearrangements. Some clones are lacking; in checked studies, under half of them reflect an unresolved V gene, and why the rest are absent is not known. In this sample the table shows about 64,000 clones, 77% of which occur a single time. Of the sample, 0.88% falls within the top ten clones. Sequencing was done on a sample of memory CD4+ T cells from blood. The receptors shown here come from an adult in good health and CMV-seronegative.

This chain links TRBV5-1 with TRBJ2-3; maybe TRBD2 (6 bases). The CDR3 has 15 residues. Germline CDR1 is SGHRS and CDR2 is YFSETQ. Trimming took off 4 bases at V and 2 bases at J, with 14 bases between the two ends. The CDR3 sequence is CASSPPGGSTDTQYF. The CDR3 DNA sequence: TGCGCCAGCAGCCCTCCCGGGGGTTCCACAGATACGCAGTATTTT.

This clone showed up just a few times. The chain is built from TRBV30 and TRBJ1-5; the D is unclear. The CDR3 has 13 amino acids. Between the trimmed V and J ends, which lost 6 bases and 0 bases, there was a span of 9 bases. Germline V CDR1 and CDR2: GTSNPN, SVGIG (reference sequence). CDR3 nucleotide sequence: TGTGCCTGCCGGACCGATAGCAATCAGCCCCAGCATTTT. Translation gives CACRTDSNQPQHF.

This clone was seen once. The chain recombines TRBV9 with TRBJ1-1, with D hard to call. Trimming cost V 4 bases and J 0 bases, with 16 bases left between them. Germline values: CDR1 SGDLS, CDR2 YYNGEE. This CDR3 contains 16 residues. The CDR3 nucleotides read TGTGCCAGCAGCCCCCCGAAGGGATCCATGAACACTGAAGCTTTCTTT. Translated, it gives CASSPPKGSMNTEAFF.

In the case of this clone: An end of the junction does not agree with germline; a read error may underlie this. V and J are TRBV7-7 and TRBJ2-2; TRBD1 or TRBD2 may be the D gene (5 bases each). Germline values: CDR1 SSHAT, CDR2 FNYEAQ (reference sequence). This CDR3 spans 14 amino acids. The CDR3 region has the DNA TGTGCTAGCAGCCAGCAAATGGGGGCCGGGGAGCTGTTTTTT. Translated: CASSQQMGAGELFF.

The rearrangement joins TRBV12-5 to TRBJ2-7, with D perhaps given as TRBD1 or TRBD2 (5 bases each). V shed 7 bases and J shed 1 base, with 23 bases lying between them. The CDR3 contains 17 residues. Germline V gene data show CDR1 as LGHNT and CDR2 as FRNRAP. CDR3 region: CASALYEGSGASYEQYF. Written as DNA, the CDR3 is TGTGCTAGTGCCTTATACGAGGGGTCAGGCGCTTCCTACGAGCAGTACTTC.

This clone was seen only a few times. The rearrangement links TRBV5-1 to TRBJ1-1; 7 nucleotides match TRBD1. This CDR3 contains 14 residues. V lost 4 bases and J lost 1; bases outside the gene matches: 4. Germline CDR1 is SGHRS and CDR2 is YFSETQ. In nucleotides, the CDR3 is TGCGCCAGCAGCCGAGGGGGCCAGAACACTGAAGCTTTCTTT. It codes for CASSRGGQNTEAFF.

The gene calls are TRBV30 and TRBJ2-7, with D perhaps matching TRBD2 (6 bases). CDR1 is GTSNPN, CDR2 SVGIG, per germline (reference sequence). Trimming cost V 4 bases and J 6 bases, with 16 bases left between them. The CDR3 totals 13 residues. The CDR3 reads CAWTAGRAGEQYF. CDR3 in DNA: TGTGCCTGGACGGCGGGCAGAGCGGGCGAGCAGTACTTC. The complete variable domain, with remaining parts taken from reference TRBV30 and TRBJ2-7, reads SQTIHQWPATLVQPVGSPLSLECTVEGTSNPNLYWYRQAAGRGLQLLFYSVGIGQISSEVPQNLSASRPQDRQFILSSKKLLLSDSGFYLCAWTAGRAGEQYFGPGTRLTVT.

The V and J genes are TRBV29-1 and TRBJ1-3, with 7 positions matching TRBD1. The CDR3 is 13 residues long. Losses at the gene ends were 4 bases for V and 3 bases for J; bases not matched to a gene: 3. Germline V CDR1 and CDR2: SQVTM, ANQGSEA. The CDR3 nucleotides are TGCAGCGTTGGGGCAGGGGGTGGAAACACCATATATTTT. Protein: CSVGAGGGNTIYF.

In DNA form, the CDR3 reads TGTGCCAGCAGTCTACAGGGGAAAGCTTTCTTT. This encodes CASSLQGKAFF. The V gene is TRBV2, the J gene TRBJ1-1; 7 nucleotides line up with TRBD1. V was pared by 5 bases and J by 9 bases, with 3 bases of the junction left unmatched. The CDR3 covers 11 residues. CDR1 SNHLY and CDR2 FYNNEI come from the germline V gene.

V and J are TRBV5-6 and TRBJ1-6, with D possibly being TRBD1 (5 bases). Trimming left V 0 bases short and J 10 bases short, with 14 bases between. The length of the CDR3 is 15 residues. CDR1 is SGHDT, CDR2 YYEEEE, per germline. This chain's CDR3 is CASSLDGGWGSPLHF. CDR3 in DNA: TGTGCCAGCAGCTTGGATGGGGGTTGGGGATCACCCCTCCACTTT.

This clone has a single count. CDR3: CASSPQGSSETQYF. The CDR3 DNA reads as TGTGCCAGCAGCCCCCAGGGGTCCTCGGAGACCCAGTACTTC. The V call is TRBV6-6, the J call TRBJ2-5, with a possible D match to TRBD1 (6 bases). CDR3 length: 14 amino acids. V was cut by 6 bases and J by 5 bases, with 16 bases left in between. CDR1 and CDR2 (germline): MNHNY, SVGAGI (reference sequence).

V gene TRBV4-2 combines with J gene TRBJ1-2, with D possibly TRBD1 on 6 matching bases. V lost 1 base and J 2 bases, leaving 8 bases between the germline ends. The CDR3 runs 14 residues. Germline CDR1 reads LGHNA; CDR2 reads YNFKEQ. The chain's CDR3 is CASSQGGTNYGYTF. CDR3 bases: TGTGCCAGCAGCCAAGGAGGGACAAACTATGGCTACACCTTC.

This clone has just a few counts. CDR3 nucleotides: TGCGCCAGCACTAGGGGAGGGCTCTCCTACGAGCAGTACTTC. It translates to CASTRGGLSYEQYF. The chain has TRBV10-2 and TRBJ2-7; the match to TRBD2 covers 7 bases. CDR1 is WSHSY, CDR2 SAAADI, per germline. The ends lost 7 bases at V and 0 bases at J; junction bases unmatched: 6. The CDR3 sequence is 14 residues long.

The genes are TRBV27 and TRBJ2-1; tentative D call: TRBD2 (6 bases). V was cut by 6 bases and J by 5 bases, with 11 bases left in between. CDR3 length: 13 residues. Germline V gene data show CDR1 as MNHEY and CDR2 as SMNVEV (reference sequence). This chain's CDR3 is CASRADYHNEQFF. CDR3 bases: TGTGCCAGCAGGGCGGACTATCACAATGAGCAGTTCTTC.

This clone was recorded many times. V is TRBV9 and J is TRBJ1-3, with 7 bases identical to TRBD1. Germline values: CDR1 SGDLS, CDR2 YYNGEE. CDR3 size: 16 residues. The ends lost 4 bases at V and 0 bases at J; junction bases unmatched: 7. CDR3 in amino acids: CASSPRQGRSGNTIYF. CDR3 DNA: TGTGCCAGCAGCCCAAGACAGGGACGCTCTGGAAACACCATATATTTT.

The chain uses TRBV20-1 and TRBJ1-2; no clear D. V shed 8 bases and J shed 6 bases, with 13 bases lying between them. This CDR3 is built from 11 residues. Germline CDR1 reads DFQATT; CDR2 reads SNEGSKA (reference sequence). The CDR3 loop reads CSPKEIHGYTF. In DNA, the CDR3 is TGCAGTCCGAAGGAGATTCATGGCTACACCTTC.

CDR3: CASSIGTSGTLPNTGELFF. The CDR3 region has the DNA TGTGCCAGTAGTATCGGGACTAGCGGAACCTTACCGAACACCGGGGAGCTGTTTTTT. The chain uses TRBV19 and TRBJ2-2; 11 nucleotides line up with TRBD2. Germline assignment: CDR1 LNHDA and CDR2 SQIVND (reference sequence). The CDR3 runs 19 residues. The trim removed 3 bases at V and 0 bases at J, leaving 9 bases unmatched.

The chain recombines TRBV10-2 with TRBJ2-1; possible D gene TRBD1, 6 bases. Germline V gene sequence: CDR1 WSHSY, CDR2 SAAADI. The CDR3 contains 14 residues. Trimming cost V 4 bases and J 12 bases, with 19 bases left between them. The CDR3 bases are TGCGCCAGCAGTGGGGACCCTGGGCAGGGGTCGCAGTTCTTC. This sequence encodes CASSGDPGQGSQFF.

This clone was found a few times. V is TRBV5-6 and J is TRBJ1-5, with D maybe TRBD1 (5 bases). V was cut by 0 bases and J by 7 bases, with 11 bases left in between. The CDR3 covers 14 residues. Germline-derived CDR1 and CDR2 are SGHDT and YYEEEE. The CDR3 bases are TGTGCCAGCAGCTTGGGCAGGGTCGGACAGCCCCAGCATTTT. It specifies CASSLGRVGQPQHF.

The chain couples TRBV6-1 to TRBJ2-7; 7 bases are a match to TRBD1. Germline V CDR1 and CDR2: MNHNS, SASEGT. CDR3 length equals 14 residues. The V gene end was trimmed by 3 bases and the J gene end by 3 bases; junction bases not matched to a gene: 5. DNA of the CDR3: TGTGCCAGCAGTGAGACCGGGACAGTCTACGAGCAGTACTTC. Its protein product is CASSETGTVYEQYF.

The V call is TRBV28, the J call TRBJ2-7, with TRBD2 identical over 9 bases. This CDR3 is built from 15 residues. Germline V gives CDR1 MDHEN, CDR2 SYDVKM. V trimming: 4 bases; J trimming: 3 bases; junction bases outside the gene matches: 7. This CDR3 reads CASSWGASGIYEQYF. The CDR3 DNA reads TGTGCCAGCAGTTGGGGGGCTAGCGGGATCTACGAGCAGTACTTC.

The V call is TRBV7-6, the J call TRBJ2-3, with D possibly matching TRBD2 (7 bases). The germline V gene has CDR1 SGHVS and CDR2 FNYEAQ. The CDR3 has 16 amino acids. The ends were cut back, 1 base at V and 4 bases at J, with 15 bases in the middle. This CDR3 reads CASSLGAPGGADTQYF. The CDR3 nucleotides read TGTGCCAGCAGCTTAGGTGCCCCGGGGGGCGCAGATACGCAGTATTTT.

This chain uses TRBV29-1 with TRBJ1-6; D remains unclear. CDR3 length equals 13 residues. Germline loops: CDR1 SQVTM, CDR2 ANQGSEA. Trimming shortened V by 6 bases and J by 3 bases, and 9 bases separated the two germline ends. CDR3 in amino acids: CSVRMDYNSPLHF. CDR3 nucleotide sequence: TGCAGCGTGAGAATGGACTATAATTCACCCCTCCACTTT.

This clone was picked up a small number of times. The rearrangement uses TRBV5-1 and TRBJ2-2, with TRBD2 as a possible D gene (6 bases). This CDR3 is built from 15 residues. Trimming shortened V by 8 bases and J by 5 bases, and 19 bases separated the two germline ends. CDR1 and CDR2 (germline): SGHRS, YFSETQ. Here the CDR3 DNA reads TGCGCCAGTACCGGGGACGGGAGTATTACCGGGGAGCTGTTTTTT. It encodes CASTGDGSITGELFF.

This clone was detected many times. J is TRBJ1-2 and V is TRBV29-1, with D perhaps TRBD1 (6 bases). CDR3 size: 15 residues. Germline V gives CDR1 SQVTM, CDR2 ANQGSEA. V shed 7 bases and J shed 0 bases, with 18 bases lying between them. DNA of the CDR3: TGCAGCGCCCAGGACAGAGAAATCACTAACTATGGCTACACCTTC. Amino acids: CSAQDREITNYGYTF.

V and J are TRBV5-1 and TRBJ2-7; tentatively, D is TRBD1 (7 bases). The length of the CDR3 is 15 residues. The germline V and J ends were trimmed by 0 bases and 8 bases, with 18 bases remaining between them. The germline V gene has CDR1 SGHRS and CDR2 YFSETQ. CDR3 residues: CASSLETGRLRQQYF. The CDR3 region has the DNA TGCGCCAGCAGCTTGGAGACAGGGAGGCTTCGGCAGCAGTACTTC.

CDR3 coding DNA: TGCGCCAGCAGCTTGGGGACAGGGGTGGATGAGCAGTTCTTC. This sequence encodes CASSLGTGVDEQFF. This rearrangement joins TRBV5-1 to TRBJ2-1; 9 positions agree with TRBD1. The CDR3 runs 14 residues. The germline V gene has CDR1 SGHRS and CDR2 YFSETQ. J was trimmed by 8 bases and V by 0 bases; bases with no gene match: 3.

V and J are TRBV5-4 and TRBJ2-7; D possibly uses TRBD1 or TRBD2 (5 bases each). V was clipped by 5 bases and J by 6 bases, with 15 bases between them. The CDR3 extends over 13 amino acids. Germline CDR1 is SGHNT and CDR2 is YYREEE (reference sequence). CDR3 sequence reads: CASRHGAESEQYF. The CDR3 nucleotides read TGTGCCAGCAGACACGGGGCGGAGAGCGAGCAGTACTTC.

The chain recombines TRBV7-2 with TRBJ2-5, with TRBD1 identical over 7 bases. This CDR3 has 14 residues. V lost 3 bases to trimming and J lost 3 bases; unmatched junction nucleotides: 4. Germline CDR1 SGHTA, CDR2 FQGNSA. The CDR3 nucleotides read TGTGCCAGCAGCTTTAATACAGGGGAAGAGACCCAGTACTTC. Translating it yields CASSFNTGEETQYF.

The chain recombines TRBV28 with TRBJ1-1; a possible D gene is TRBD1 (5 bases). This CDR3 has 17 residues. Trimming took off 7 bases at V and 4 bases at J, with 25 bases between the two ends. The germline V gene encodes CDR1 MDHEN and CDR2 SYDVKM. CDR3 amino acids: CASIPQGAGLEATEAFF. The CDR3 nucleotides read TGTGCCAGCATCCCTCAAGGGGCAGGTTTGGAAGCCACTGAAGCTTTCTTT.

This chain uses TRBV6-1 with TRBJ2-2; TRBD1 aligns across 12 bases. There are 15 residues in the CDR3. Trimming at V came to 6 bases and at J to 5 bases, leaving 4 bases not matched to a gene. Germline V gene lookup returns CDR1 MNHNS and CDR2 SASEGT. This CDR3 is CASRAGQGATGELFF. The CDR3 DNA reads TGTGCCAGCAGGGCGGGACAGGGGGCTACCGGGGAGCTGTTTTTT.